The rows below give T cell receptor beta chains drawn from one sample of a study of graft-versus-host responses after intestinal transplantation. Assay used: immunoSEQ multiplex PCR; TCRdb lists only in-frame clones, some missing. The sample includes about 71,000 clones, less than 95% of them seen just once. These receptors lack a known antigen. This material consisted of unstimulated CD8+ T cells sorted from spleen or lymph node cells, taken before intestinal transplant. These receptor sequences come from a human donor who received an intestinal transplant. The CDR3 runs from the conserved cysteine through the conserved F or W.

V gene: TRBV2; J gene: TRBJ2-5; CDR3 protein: CASGLGEFYETQYF
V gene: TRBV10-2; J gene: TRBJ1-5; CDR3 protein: CATRPSGTGERFASNQPQHF
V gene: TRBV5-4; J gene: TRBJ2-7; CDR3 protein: CASSFGLAGEVGYEQYF
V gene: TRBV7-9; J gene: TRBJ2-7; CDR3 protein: CASSPGTLWGQGNYEQYF
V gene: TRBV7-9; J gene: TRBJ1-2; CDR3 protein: CASSLPTAYGYTF
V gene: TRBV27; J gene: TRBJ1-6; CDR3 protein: CASSLSGQGGGSPLHF
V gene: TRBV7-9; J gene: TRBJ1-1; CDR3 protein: CASTRTGDPNTEAFF
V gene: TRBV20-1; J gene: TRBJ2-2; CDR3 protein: CSAAGAGELFF
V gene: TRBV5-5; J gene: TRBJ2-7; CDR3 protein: CASSLGGGLSYEQYF
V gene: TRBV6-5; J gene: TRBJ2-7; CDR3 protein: CASRATPGQGYEQYF
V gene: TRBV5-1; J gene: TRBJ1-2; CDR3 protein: CASSLAGDRGEVDGYTF
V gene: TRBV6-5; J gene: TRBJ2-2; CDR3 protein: CASSSPGQGLFF
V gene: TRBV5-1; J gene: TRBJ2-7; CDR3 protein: CASSQGQGPALEQYF
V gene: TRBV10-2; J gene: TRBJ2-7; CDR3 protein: CASSEGRGSYEQYF
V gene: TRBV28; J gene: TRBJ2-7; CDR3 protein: CASSTPGTRSYEQYF
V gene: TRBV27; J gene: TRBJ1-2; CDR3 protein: CASSDHRGLGYTF
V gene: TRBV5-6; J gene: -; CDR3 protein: CASSLDPSGYEQYF
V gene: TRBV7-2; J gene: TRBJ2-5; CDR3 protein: CASSVWGLVQGTQYF
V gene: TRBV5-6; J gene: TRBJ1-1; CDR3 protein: CASSLALAEAFF
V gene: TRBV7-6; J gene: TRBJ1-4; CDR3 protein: CASSFSRQGWGEKLFF
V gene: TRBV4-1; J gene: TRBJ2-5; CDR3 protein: CASSPTQETQYF
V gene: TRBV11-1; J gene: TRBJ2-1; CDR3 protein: CASSLGNEQFF
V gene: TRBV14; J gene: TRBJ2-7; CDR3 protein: CASSLGTGGYEQYF
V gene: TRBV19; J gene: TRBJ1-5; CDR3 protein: CASSIAKGTGHNQPQHF
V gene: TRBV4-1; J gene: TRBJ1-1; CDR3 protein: CASSQDQGATEAFF
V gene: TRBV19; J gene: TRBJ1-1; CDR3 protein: CASRDSWLGEAFF
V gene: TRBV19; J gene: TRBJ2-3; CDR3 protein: CASSIWASTDTQYF
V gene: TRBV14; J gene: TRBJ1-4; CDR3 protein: CASSQGGGGLDEKLFF
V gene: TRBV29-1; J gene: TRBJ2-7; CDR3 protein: CSVRQGSSYEQYF
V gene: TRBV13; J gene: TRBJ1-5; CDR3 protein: CASSFGNSNQPQHF
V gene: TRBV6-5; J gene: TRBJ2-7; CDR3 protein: CASSYGRGGEQYF
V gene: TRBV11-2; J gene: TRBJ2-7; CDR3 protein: CASSRRQGAPHEQYF
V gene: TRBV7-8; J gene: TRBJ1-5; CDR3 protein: CASSLAGGGDQPQHF
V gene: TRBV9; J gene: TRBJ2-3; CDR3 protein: CASSTHPGQGTDTQYF
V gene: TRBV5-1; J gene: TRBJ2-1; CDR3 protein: CASSLGGLGNEQFF
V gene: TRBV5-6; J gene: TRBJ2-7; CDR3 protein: CASSLAGFSYEQYF
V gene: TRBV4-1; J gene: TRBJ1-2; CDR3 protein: CASSQDRGQSYGYTF
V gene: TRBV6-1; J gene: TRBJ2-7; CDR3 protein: CASTTGNYEQYF
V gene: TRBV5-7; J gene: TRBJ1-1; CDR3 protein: CASSFGTGDTEAFF
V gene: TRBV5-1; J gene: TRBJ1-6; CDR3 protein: CASRQGNSPLHF
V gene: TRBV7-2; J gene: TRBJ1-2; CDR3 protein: CASSLATGGGYGYTF
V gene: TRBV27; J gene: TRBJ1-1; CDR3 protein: CASSLTGVTTEAFF
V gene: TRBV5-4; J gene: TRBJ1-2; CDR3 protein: CASSTNHYRAYGYTF
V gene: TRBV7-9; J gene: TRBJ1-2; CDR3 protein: CASRQGGGYGYTF
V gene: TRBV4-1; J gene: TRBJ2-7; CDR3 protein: CASSQGAMGGSYEQYF
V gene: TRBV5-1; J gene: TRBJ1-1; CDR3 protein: CASSIPGTGETEAFF
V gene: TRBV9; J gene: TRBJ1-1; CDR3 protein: CASSVGTGMNTEAFF
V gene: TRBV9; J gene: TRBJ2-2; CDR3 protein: CASSVTGQASTGELFF
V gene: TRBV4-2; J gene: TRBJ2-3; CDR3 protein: CASSHPLAGEPTDTQYF
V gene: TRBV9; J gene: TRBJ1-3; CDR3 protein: CASSVDPGGRNTIYF
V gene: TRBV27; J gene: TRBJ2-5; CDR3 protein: CASRLDRVGETQYF
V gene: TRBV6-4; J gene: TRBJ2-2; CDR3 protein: CASRDLAGDTGELFF
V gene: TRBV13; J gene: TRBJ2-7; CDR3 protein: CASSFLAGSYEQYF
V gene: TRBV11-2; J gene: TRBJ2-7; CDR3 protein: CASSPPAGVYEQYF
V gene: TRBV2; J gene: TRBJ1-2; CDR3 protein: CASTGGSGYTF
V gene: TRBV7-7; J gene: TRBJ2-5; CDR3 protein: CASSLAVGAGETQYF
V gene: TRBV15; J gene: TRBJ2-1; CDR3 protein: CATSRGRGSYNEQFF
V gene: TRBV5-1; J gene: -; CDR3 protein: CASSLAGTSGTYEQYF
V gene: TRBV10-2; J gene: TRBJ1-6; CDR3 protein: CASSEGGFHNSPLHF
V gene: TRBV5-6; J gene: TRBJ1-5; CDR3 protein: CASSLGPSNQPQHF